This T cell receptor (beta chain) was sequenced in a study of blood T cell repertoires in COVID-19 (dated by TCRdb to 2018 to 2020). Concerning the study at large: Samples covering the acute and convalescent phases of COVID-19 were provided by collaborators in the United States, Italy and Spain. The prospective study material was composed of cDNA or gDNA derived from T cells, B-cell-depleted T cells, or PBMCs. Subjects who had been exposed to COVID-19, were actively infected with it, or had recovered from it provided the deeply sampled blood TCRbeta repertoires that made up the dataset. The repertoires were released in a freely available public database meant as a resource for research on the immune response to SARS-CoV-2. Samples came from the ongoing ImmuneRACE study (first 160 participants) plus 1,254 subjects from 6 global collaborators. The sample metadata nearly always contained a de-identified subject ID, COVID-19 status, age in years and sex. HLA class I and class II types, where available, came from metadata supplied by the sample provider rather than from assay-based typing. The paper's findings and limits, for the study overall: Clinical and demographic metadata were provided uncurated, with the amount varying by source and participant.

The collaborating institutions used their own protocols to collect whole blood in K2EDTA tubes. For TCRbeta analysis, collaborators shipped samples in one of three forms: frozen whole blood, isolated PBMCs, or DNA extracted from either of those sample types. With regard to this clone: Its recognized antigen is unknown. Base qualities are not recorded, but no much larger clone differs from it by a single base.

In the germline V gene, CDR1 corresponds to MNHEY and CDR2 to SVGAGI. Trimmed from V: 6 bases; trimmed from J: 4 bases; junction bases lacking a gene match: 6. The CDR3 starts with the cysteine, ends with the phenylalanine, and has 15 residues. Only the CDR3 DNA is retained, 45 bases long and in frame from the first base. TCRbeta CDR3 regions were amplified from genomic DNA using the immunoSEQ Assay, a bias-controlled multiplex PCR. In the source study's methods: Nucleated cell counts per sample were estimated from amplification of reference gene primers within the assay. To quantify the absolute abundance of each unique TCRbeta CDR3 rearrangement, sequence reads were collapsed and filtered. For each sample, productive Simpson clonality was calculated as the square root of Simpson's diversity index across productive rearrangements. The table was pulled from immuneACCESS by TCRdb, which kept in-frame rearrangements only. Such tables lose some clones; where checked, under half of the loss comes from unresolved V genes, and the rest has no known cause. The V and J calls and clone size were taken over from that table, and D and trimming were inferred from the DNA. The sample table lists approximately 160,000 clones, more than 75% of them with a count of one. 15% to 20% of the sample is in the top ten clones.

The sequence joins TRBV6-5 to TRBJ2-1, and TRBD1 matches 10 of the central bases. The sample taken for sequencing was peripheral blood. This clonotype was obtained from a man aged 55 to 70 with active or convalescent COVID-19. The DNA sequence reads TGTGCCAGCAGGATGACAGGGGGCCCTTACAATGAGCAGTTCTTC. This translates into CASRMTGGPYNEQFF.